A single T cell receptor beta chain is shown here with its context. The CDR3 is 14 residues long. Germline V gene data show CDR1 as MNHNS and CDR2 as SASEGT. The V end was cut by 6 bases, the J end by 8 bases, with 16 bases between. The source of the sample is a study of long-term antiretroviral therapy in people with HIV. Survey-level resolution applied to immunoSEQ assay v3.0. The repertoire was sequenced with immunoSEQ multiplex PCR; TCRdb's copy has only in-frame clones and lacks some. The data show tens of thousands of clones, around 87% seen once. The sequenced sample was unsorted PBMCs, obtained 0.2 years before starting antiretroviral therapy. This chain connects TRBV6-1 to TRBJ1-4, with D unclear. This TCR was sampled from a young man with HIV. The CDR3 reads CASSGVSLGEKLFF. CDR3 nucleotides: TGTGCCAGCAGCGGGGTATCCCTGGGAGAAAAACTGTTTTTT.